One sample yielded the 31 T cell receptor beta chains listed below, sequenced in a study of response to subunit inactivated influenza vaccine. TCRdb reanalysed the RT-PCR reads using MiXCR and keeps one entry per CDR3 protein. The data show 500,000 to 550,000 distinct CDR3 sequences, with more than 7% seen just once and 13% held by the top ten. Here the sequenced sample was PBMCs from blood, taken approximately 25 months after vaccination. Receptors originate from a man aged 50-75 years who received an inactivated influenza vaccine.

There are many counts of this clonotype. The chain has TRBV27 and TRBJ1-1; D may be TRBD1 (6 bases). Germline values: CDR1 MNHEY, CDR2 SMNVEV (reference sequence). The CDR3 runs to 14 residues. V dropped 2 bases and J dropped 6 bases, with 13 bases sitting between them. Written as DNA, the CDR3 is TGTGCCAGCAGTTTACGGGGGCTAGGGTCTGAAGCTTTCTTT. Translating it yields CASSLRGLGSEAFF.

This clonotype was counted many times. The chain carries TRBV7-9 and TRBJ1-1; D remains unclear. This CDR3 has 14 residues. The germline V gene has CDR1 SEHNR and CDR2 FQNEAQ (reference sequence). V shed 1 base and J shed 3 bases, with 9 bases lying between them. In nucleotides, the CDR3 is TGTGCCAGCAGCTTAGGGGTGGAGGACACTGAAGCTTTCTTT. Its translation: CASSLGVEDTEAFF.

This chain links TRBV5-1 with TRBJ2-3; TRBD1 agrees at 9 bases. Germline CDR1 reads SGHRS; CDR2 reads YFSETQ. CDR3 length equals 15 residues. With 5 bases clipped from V and 4 bases from J, the junction kept 8 bases outside the gene matches. The CDR3 here is CASSNNRGLPDTQYF. CDR3 sequence (DNA): TGCGCCAGCAGTAATAACAGGGGGCTTCCAGATACGCAGTATTTT.

This clonotype showed up many times. J is TRBJ2-7 and V is TRBV5-1; D is ambiguous. This CDR3 is 12 amino acids long. V lost 0 bases, J lost 5 bases, and 6 bases lay in between. The germline gives CDR1 SGHRS, CDR2 YFSETQ. This CDR3 is CASSLDTHEQYF. The CDR3 bases are TGCGCCAGCAGCTTGGACACCCACGAGCAGTACTTC. Full variable domain (rest looked up from reference TRBV5-1 and TRBJ2-7): KAGVTQTPRYLIKTRGQQVTLSCSPISGHRSVSWYQQTPGQGLQFLFEYFSETQRNKGNFPGRFSGRQFSNSRSEMNVSTLELGDSALYLCASSLDTHEQYFGPGTRLTVT.

In this sample, this clonotype turned up many times. This rearrangement joins TRBV20-1 to TRBJ1-5, with D perhaps matching TRBD1 (5 bases). CDR1 is DFQATT and CDR2 is SNEGSKA in the germline V gene (reference sequence). The V end lost 3 bases, the J end lost 1 base, and 10 bases lay between the germline ends. The CDR3 covers 14 residues. The CDR3 is CSASKGPSNQPQHF. Here the CDR3 DNA reads TGCAGTGCTAGTAAGGGACCCAGCAATCAGCCCCAGCATTTT.

This clonotype was counted at least ten times. V gene TRBV12-3 or TRBV12-4 combines with J gene TRBJ1-6; D ambiguous. Trimming cost V 7 bases and J 1 base, with 11 bases left between them. The CDR3 runs to 15 residues. The CDR3 is CASTSRVSYNSPLHF. CDR3 coding DNA: TGTGCCAGCACCTCGCGGGTTTCCTATAATTCACCCCTCCACTTT.

The genes are TRBV3-1 and TRBJ1-5; maybe TRBD1 (6 bases). The CDR3 extends over 15 amino acids. Per the germline V gene, CDR1 is LGHDT and CDR2 is YNNKEL (reference sequence). Trimming took off 0 bases at V and 6 bases at J, with 12 bases between the two ends. In nucleotides, the CDR3 is TGTGCCAGCAGCCAAGACAGGGGAAACGTTCAGCCCCAGCATTTT. Translation gives CASSQDRGNVQPQHF.

This clonotype was counted ten times or more. The CDR3 DNA reads TGTGCCAGCAGCCAAGCATCTCAGGCGAGGGTGAACACTGAAGCTTTCTTT. It is translated as CASSQASQARVNTEAFF. The rearrangement joins TRBV3-1 to TRBJ1-1; D unresolved. V lost 1 base to trimming and J lost 0 bases, with 15 bases between them. The CDR3 length is 17 residues. The germline V gene encodes CDR1 LGHDT and CDR2 YNNKEL (reference sequence).

This clonotype was counted many times. The J gene is TRBJ2-3, the V gene TRBV27, with D possibly TRBD2 on 6 matching bases. The CDR3 consists of 15 residues. Trimming pared 0 bases from V and 6 bases from J, leaving 13 bases between. Germline V gene lookup returns CDR1 MNHEY and CDR2 SMNVEV (reference sequence). CDR3 nucleotides: TGTGCCAGCAGTTTATCTGCGGGACTTTTGGATACGCAGTATTTT. Protein: CASSLSAGLLDTQYF.

This clonotype occurred once. A much larger clone lies one base from this, so it may be a read error. This chain links TRBV7-2 with TRBJ1-5; D is perhaps TRBD1 (6 bases). Germline V lookup: CDR1 SGHTA, CDR2 FQGNSA. CDR3 length: 14 amino acids. DNA for the CDR3: TGTGCCAGCAGCTATTTTCAGGGGAATCAGTCCCAGCATTTT. This sequence encodes CASSYFQGNQSQHF.

This clonotype was detected a few times. The chain links TRBV11-2 to TRBJ2-1; 14 positions agree with TRBD2. Germline CDR1 and CDR2: SGHAT and FQNNGV. The CDR3 is 20 amino acids. The J segment lost 6 bases and the V segment lost 3 bases, leaving 16 bases of the junction unmatched. CDR3 sequence: CASSFPTGLAGVESINEQFF. CDR3 sequence (DNA): TGTGCCAGCAGCTTCCCGACGGGACTAGCGGGAGTGGAATCTATCAATGAGCAGTTCTTC.

In its sample, this clonotype was seen many times. The chain combines TRBV12-3 or TRBV12-4 with TRBJ2-2; TRBD2 is a possible D gene (5 bases). Trimming removed 5 bases at V and 2 bases at J, with 15 bases between. The CDR3 has 16 amino acids. The CDR3 nucleotides read TGTGCCAGCAGTGCCCAGTTAGCGCGAAACACCGGGGAGCTGTTTTTT. It translates to CASSAQLARNTGELFF.

This clonotype was detected ten times or more. The genes are TRBV20-1 and TRBJ2-3; TRBD2 agrees at 8 bases. Trimming took 0 bases from V and 2 from J; bases not matched to a gene: 4. The CDR3 is 15 amino acids. Germline-derived CDR1 and CDR2 are DFQATT and SNEGSKA (reference sequence). CDR3 amino acids: CSARDFGGATDTQYF. CDR3 sequence (DNA): TGCAGTGCTAGAGATTTCGGGGGGGCCACAGATACGCAGTATTTT.

This clonotype was seen only a few times. The chain combines TRBV7-6 with TRBJ2-3; 9 bases fit TRBD2. Germline values: CDR1 SGHVS, CDR2 FNYEAQ. The CDR3 has 18 amino acids. The ends lost 4 bases at V and 0 bases at J; junction bases unmatched: 11. The CDR3 sequence: CASSSGVDLAGSTDTQYF. As DNA, the CDR3 is TGTGCCAGCAGCTCCGGGGTGGATCTAGCGGGAAGCACAGATACGCAGTATTTT. The full variable domain, with the rest looked up from reference TRBV7-6 and TRBJ2-3, is GAGVSQSPRYKVTKRGQDVALRCDPISGHVSLYWYRQALGQGPEFLTYFNYEAQQDKSGLPNDRFSAERPEGSISTLTIQRTEQRDSAMYRCASSSGVDLAGSTDTQYFGPGTRLTVL.

The V call is TRBV5-5, the J call TRBJ2-7; D uncertain. V lost 3 bases, J lost 4 bases, and 11 bases lay in between. CDR3 length: 13 residues. Germline V gives CDR1 SGHKS, CDR2 YYEKEE (reference sequence). The DNA for the CDR3 is TGTGCCAGCAGCTCTCGGGCGGCATACGAGCAGTACTTC. The encoded protein is CASSSRAAYEQYF.

The chain recombines TRBV12-3 or TRBV12-4 with TRBJ2-7; 8 bases map to TRBD1. The CDR3 extends over 17 amino acids. Unmatched junction bases numbered 15, after V lost 4 bases and J lost 4 bases. CDR3 nucleotides: TGTGCCAGCAGTTCGCAGGGACAGGTACCGTTCCATTACGAGCAGTACTTC. It encodes CASSSQGQVPFHYEQYF.

The V gene is TRBV19, the J gene TRBJ2-7, with D perhaps TRBD1 (6 bases). Germline values: CDR1 LNHDA, CDR2 SQIVND (reference sequence). This CDR3 has 17 amino acids. The ends were cut back, 5 bases at V and 3 bases at J, with 23 bases in the middle. The CDR3 DNA sequence: TGTGCCAGTAGTGTCCGTTCGGGACAAAAGATAATCTACGAGCAGTACTTC. This translates into CASSVRSGQKIIYEQYF.

This clonotype was observed a few times. The CDR3 spells CSARDFKGPRVSTEAFF. In DNA, the CDR3 is TGCAGTGCTAGAGATTTTAAGGGGCCGAGGGTGAGCACTGAAGCTTTCTTT. The chain couples TRBV20-1 to TRBJ1-1; TRBD1 is a possible D gene (5 bases). The CDR3 is 17 amino acids. V was clipped by 0 bases and J by 4 bases, with 21 bases between them. The germline V gene encodes CDR1 DFQATT and CDR2 SNEGSKA (reference sequence).

This clonotype has a count of ten or more. The V gene is TRBV5-6, the J gene TRBJ2-3; D unclear. This CDR3 has 14 amino acids. CDR1 is SGHDT and CDR2 is YYEEEE in the germline V gene. Trimming stripped 4 bases from V and 2 bases from J, with 11 bases between. Here the CDR3 reads CASSIRSFTDTQYF. CDR3 sequence (DNA): TGTGCCAGCAGCATTAGATCTTTCACAGATACGCAGTATTTT.

This clonotype occurred a few times. The rearrangement uses TRBV29-1 and TRBJ2-3; TRBD2 agrees at 10 bases. J lost 2 bases, V lost 4 bases, and 6 bases had no gene match. Germline V gives CDR1 SQVTM, CDR2 ANQGSEA. The CDR3 has 15 amino acids. CDR3 sequence (DNA): TGCAGCGTTGCCACGCTAGCGGGGGACACAGATACGCAGTATTTT. It yields the protein CSVATLAGDTDTQYF.

The V call is TRBV7-2, the J call TRBJ1-3; 7 positions agree with TRBD1. In germline, CDR1 is SGHTA, CDR2 FQGNSA. The J segment lost 2 bases and the V segment lost 5 bases, leaving 6 bases of the junction unmatched. This CDR3 contains 15 residues. The CDR3 coding sequence is TGTGCCAGCAGCGCTTGGACAGGAACTGGAAACACCATATATTTT. It is translated as CASSAWTGTGNTIYF.

The chain is built from TRBV20-1 and TRBJ2-7; 7 bases match TRBD2. Germline V gives CDR1 DFQATT, CDR2 SNEGSKA (reference sequence). The CDR3 contains 14 residues. V trimming: 2 bases; J trimming: 0 bases; junction bases outside the gene matches: 4. This CDR3 is CSARIGGSSYEQYF. The CDR3 region has the DNA TGCAGTGCTAGAATTGGCGGGAGCTCCTACGAGCAGTACTTC.

This rearrangement joins TRBV7-8 to TRBJ2-1, with 8 bases matching TRBD2. This CDR3 has 15 amino acids. With 5 bases clipped from V and 9 bases from J, the junction kept 12 bases outside the gene matches. Germline assignment: CDR1 SGHVS and CDR2 FQNEAQ. CDR3 sequence (DNA): TGTGCCAGCAGCCGAAGGGCGGGGGGTGAGAGTGAGCAGTTCTTC. It yields the protein CASSRRAGGESEQFF.

This clonotype was detected only a few times. The CDR3, as DNA: TGCAGTGCTGCCCCGGGGTACGAGCAGTACTTC. Its translation: CSAAPGYEQYF. This chain joins TRBV20-1 and TRBJ2-7; D may be TRBD2 (5 bases). Germline V gene sequence: CDR1 DFQATT, CDR2 SNEGSKA (reference sequence). V was clipped by 5 bases and J by 4 bases, with 9 bases between them. The CDR3 consists of 11 residues.

This clonotype showed up many times. The chain recombines TRBV7-9 with TRBJ2-5; D is perhaps TRBD1 (5 bases). CDR1 is SEHNR and CDR2 is FQNEAQ in the germline V gene (reference sequence). The CDR3 runs 14 residues. Trimming removed 3 bases from V and 2 bases from J, with 10 bases in between. The CDR3 here is CASSLDTAQETQYF. The CDR3 nucleotides are TGTGCCAGCAGCTTGGACACAGCACAAGAGACCCAGTACTTC.

Only a few counts were recorded for this clonotype. The gene calls are TRBV15 and TRBJ2-5; D is undetermined. This CDR3 has 15 residues. Germline CDR1 is LNHNV and CDR2 is YYDKDF (reference sequence). V was pared by 0 bases and J by 5 bases, with 13 bases between. The CDR3 region is CATSRDRSIAETQYF. CDR3 coding DNA: TGTGCCACCAGCAGAGATCGGTCCATCGCGGAGACCCAGTACTTC.

This clonotype showed up just a few times. The genes are TRBV12-3 or TRBV12-4 and TRBJ1-1, with TRBD1 as a possible D gene (5 bases). Trimming left V 3 bases short and J 5 bases short, with 10 bases between. The CDR3 has 13 residues. The CDR3 DNA follows: TGTGCCAGCAGTTTTGGGGGAACAACTGAAGCTTTCTTT. Translating it yields CASSFGGTTEAFF.

J is TRBJ2-7 and V is TRBV29-1; no firm D call. CDR1 and CDR2 (germline): SQVTM, ANQGSEA. There are 12 residues in the CDR3. V dropped 4 bases and J dropped 6 bases, with 13 bases sitting between them. CDR3 DNA: TGCAGCGTTGCCTCCTCTTCGTCCGAGCAGTACTTC. This encodes CSVASSSSEQYF.

This clonotype was detected many times. Relative to the germline gene, one junction end is altered; a read error may explain this. The chain combines TRBV4-1 with TRBJ2-2; 8 bases map to TRBD2. The CDR3 length is 14 residues. Germline CDR1 MGHRA, CDR2 YSYEKL. The CDR3 nucleotides read TGTGCCAGCAGCCAGGGACTAGGGACCGGGGAGCTGTTTTTT. Protein product: CASSQGLGTGELFF.

This clonotype has more than one count but fewer than ten. As DNA, the CDR3 is TGTGCCACCAGCAGAAGACAGGGGTCCCACGAGCAGTACTTC. This codes for CATSRRQGSHEQYF. V usage is TRBV15 and J usage is TRBJ2-7; 8 bases align to TRBD1. The CDR3 runs 14 residues. Germline lookup yields CDR1 LNHNV and CDR2 YYDKDF (reference sequence). The trim removed 2 bases at V and 5 bases at J, leaving 5 bases unmatched.

The rearrangement uses TRBV27 and TRBJ2-7, with TRBD2 identical over 7 bases. Trimming cost V 1 base and J 1 base; bases outside gene matches: 4. The CDR3 extends over 15 amino acids. Germline V gene lookup returns CDR1 MNHEY and CDR2 SMNVEV (reference sequence). The CDR3 loop reads CASSLLGGRSYEQYF. The CDR3 nucleotides read TGTGCCAGCAGTTTATTGGGCGGGAGATCCTACGAGCAGTACTTC.